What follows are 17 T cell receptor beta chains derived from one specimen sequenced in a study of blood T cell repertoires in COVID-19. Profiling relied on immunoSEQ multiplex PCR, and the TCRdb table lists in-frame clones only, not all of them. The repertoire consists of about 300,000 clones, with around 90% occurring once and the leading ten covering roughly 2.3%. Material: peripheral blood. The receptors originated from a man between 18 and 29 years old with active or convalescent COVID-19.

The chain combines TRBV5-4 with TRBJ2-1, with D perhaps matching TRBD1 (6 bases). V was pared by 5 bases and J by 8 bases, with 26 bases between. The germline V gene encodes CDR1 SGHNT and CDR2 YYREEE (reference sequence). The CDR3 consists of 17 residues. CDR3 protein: CASRWPGHQKEPHEQFF. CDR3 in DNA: TGTGCCAGCAGGTGGCCGGGACACCAAAAGGAACCACATGAGCAGTTCTTC.

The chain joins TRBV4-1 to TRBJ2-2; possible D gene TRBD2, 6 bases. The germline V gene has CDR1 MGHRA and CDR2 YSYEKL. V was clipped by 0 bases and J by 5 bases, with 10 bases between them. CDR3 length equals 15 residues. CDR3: CASSQDGGGTGELFF. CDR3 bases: TGCGCCAGCAGCCAAGATGGGGGAGGTACCGGGGAGCTGTTTTTT.

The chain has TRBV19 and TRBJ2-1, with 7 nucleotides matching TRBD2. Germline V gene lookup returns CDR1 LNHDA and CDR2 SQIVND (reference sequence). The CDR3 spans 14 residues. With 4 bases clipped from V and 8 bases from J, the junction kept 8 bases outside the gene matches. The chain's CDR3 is CASSRGGRHHEQFF. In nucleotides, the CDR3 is TGTGCCAGTAGTAGAGGCGGGAGACATCATGAGCAGTTCTTC.

The CDR3 spells CASSLTREGRHEQYF. The DNA of the CDR3 is TGTGCCAGCAGCTTAACGCGGGAGGGCCGACACGAGCAGTACTTC. The chain combines TRBV7-3 with TRBJ2-7; 9 positions match TRBD2. Germline values: CDR1 SGHTA, CDR2 FQGTGA. CDR3 length: 15 residues. V trimming: 0 bases; J trimming: 5 bases; junction bases outside the gene matches: 5.

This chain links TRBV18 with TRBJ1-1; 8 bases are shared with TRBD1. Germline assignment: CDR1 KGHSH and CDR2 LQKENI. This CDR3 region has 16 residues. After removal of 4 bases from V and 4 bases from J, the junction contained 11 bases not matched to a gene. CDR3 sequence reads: CASSQDRGRRGTEAFF. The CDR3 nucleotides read TGTGCCAGCTCACAAGACAGGGGCCGCCGGGGCACTGAAGCTTTCTTT.

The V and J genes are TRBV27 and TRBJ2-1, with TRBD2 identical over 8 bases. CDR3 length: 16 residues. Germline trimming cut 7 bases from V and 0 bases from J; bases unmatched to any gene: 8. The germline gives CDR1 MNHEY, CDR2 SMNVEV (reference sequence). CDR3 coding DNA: TGTGCCAGCATGGGGCCGGGGGGGAGCTCCTACAATGAGCAGTTCTTC. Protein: CASMGPGGSSYNEQFF.

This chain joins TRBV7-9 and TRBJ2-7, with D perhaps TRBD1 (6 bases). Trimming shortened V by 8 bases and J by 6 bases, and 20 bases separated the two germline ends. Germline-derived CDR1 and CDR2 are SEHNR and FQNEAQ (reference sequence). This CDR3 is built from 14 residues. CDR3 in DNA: TGTGCCAGCCAACCAAGTCTACAGGGAAGCGAGCAGTACTTC. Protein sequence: CASQPSLQGSEQYF.

The DNA of the CDR3 is TGTGCCACCAACCAGGGACTCCCTGGAAACACCATATATTTT. Encoded protein: CATNQGLPGNTIYF. The J gene is TRBJ1-3, the V gene TRBV24-1; D perhaps matches TRBD1 (5 bases). Trimming shortened V by 8 bases and J by 2 bases, and 12 bases separated the two germline ends. The CDR3 has 14 residues. Germline assignment: CDR1 KGHDR and CDR2 SFDVKD.

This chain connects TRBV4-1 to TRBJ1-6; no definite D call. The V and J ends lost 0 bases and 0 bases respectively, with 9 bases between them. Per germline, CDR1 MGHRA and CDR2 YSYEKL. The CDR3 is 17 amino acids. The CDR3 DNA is TGCGCCAGCAGCCAAGACAGGTCCTTCTCCTATAATTCACCCCTCCACTTT. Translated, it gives CASSQDRSFSYNSPLHF.

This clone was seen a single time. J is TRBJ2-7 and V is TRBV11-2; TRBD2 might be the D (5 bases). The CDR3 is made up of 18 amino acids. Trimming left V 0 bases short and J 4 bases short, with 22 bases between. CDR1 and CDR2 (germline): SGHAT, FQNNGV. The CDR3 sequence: CASSLDLIAASRDYEQYF. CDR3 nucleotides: TGTGCCAGCAGCTTAGATCTAATTGCGGCTAGCAGAGATTACGAGCAGTACTTC.

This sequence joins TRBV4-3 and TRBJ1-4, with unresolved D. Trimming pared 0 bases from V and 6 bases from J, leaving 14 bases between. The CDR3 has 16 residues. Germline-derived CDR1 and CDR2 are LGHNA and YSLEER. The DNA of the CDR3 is TGCGCCAGCAGCCAAGATCGCGATAGCCACCATGAAAAACTGTTTTTT. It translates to CASSQDRDSHHEKLFF.

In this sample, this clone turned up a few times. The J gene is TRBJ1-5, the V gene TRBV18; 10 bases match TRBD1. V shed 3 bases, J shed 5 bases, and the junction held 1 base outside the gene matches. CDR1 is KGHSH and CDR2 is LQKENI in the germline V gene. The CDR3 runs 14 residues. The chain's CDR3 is CASSPGTGDQPQHF. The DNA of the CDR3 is TGTGCCAGCTCACCCGGGACAGGGGATCAGCCCCAGCATTTT.

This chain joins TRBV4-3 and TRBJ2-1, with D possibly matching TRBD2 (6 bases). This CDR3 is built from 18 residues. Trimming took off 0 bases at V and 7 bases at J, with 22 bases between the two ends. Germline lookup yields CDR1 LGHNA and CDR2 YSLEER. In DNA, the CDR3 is TGCGCCAGCAGCCAAGAAGACGATTGGCGGGGTTTCGGGAATGAGCAGTTCTTC. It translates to CASSQEDDWRGFGNEQFF.

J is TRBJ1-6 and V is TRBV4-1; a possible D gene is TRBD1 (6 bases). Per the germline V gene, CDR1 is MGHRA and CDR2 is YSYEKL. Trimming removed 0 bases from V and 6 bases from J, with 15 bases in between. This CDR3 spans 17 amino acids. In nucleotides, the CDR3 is TGCGCCAGCAGCCAAGAAGGAGCAGGGGCTGGTAATTCACCCCTCCACTTT. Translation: CASSQEGAGAGNSPLHF.

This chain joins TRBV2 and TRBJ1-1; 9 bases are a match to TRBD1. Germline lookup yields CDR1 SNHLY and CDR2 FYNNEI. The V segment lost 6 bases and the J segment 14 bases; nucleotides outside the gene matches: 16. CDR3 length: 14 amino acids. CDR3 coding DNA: TGTGCCAGCAGAATTAGGGACAGGGTGATCTCTGACTTCTTT. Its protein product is CASRIRDRVISDFF.

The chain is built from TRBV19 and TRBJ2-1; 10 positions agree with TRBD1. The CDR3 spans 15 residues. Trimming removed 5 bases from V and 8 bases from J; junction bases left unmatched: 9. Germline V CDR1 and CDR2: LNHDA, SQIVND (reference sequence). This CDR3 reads CASSLGTGAIDEQFF. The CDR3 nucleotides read TGTGCCAGTAGTCTCGGGACAGGGGCTATAGATGAGCAGTTCTTC.

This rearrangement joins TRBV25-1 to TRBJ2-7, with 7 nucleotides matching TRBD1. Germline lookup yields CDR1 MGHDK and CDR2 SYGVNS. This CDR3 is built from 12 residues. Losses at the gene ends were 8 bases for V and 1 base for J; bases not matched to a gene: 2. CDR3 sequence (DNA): TGTGCCAGCGGACAGGCGTCCTACGAGCAGTACTTC. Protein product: CASGQASYEQYF.